This entry lists 13 T cell receptor beta chains sequenced from one sample in a study of OX40 agonist ivuxolimab in advanced cancers. Measured with immunoSEQ multiplex PCR; TCRdb has only the in-frame clones, and not every one. In the table there are roughly 13,000 clones, 80% to 90% of which are singletons. Sequenced material: CD4+ or CD8+ T cells sorted from blood, taken in a trial of the OX40 agonist ivuxolimab. The receptors stem from an adult with an advanced solid tumor such as melanoma, head and neck, liver or kidney cancer.

The chain carries TRBV7-4 and TRBJ2-3, with D hard to call. Trimming left V 5 bases short and J 6 bases short, with 15 bases between. Germline lookup yields CDR1 SGHVT and CDR2 SQSDAQ. CDR3 size: 14 residues. The CDR3 loop reads CASSNIELGDTQYF. DNA of the CDR3: TGTGCCAGCAGCAACATCGAACTGGGGGATACGCAGTATTTT.

The chain joins TRBV5-1 to TRBJ2-1; possibly TRBD2 for D (5 bases). Trimming left V 0 bases short and J 9 bases short, with 13 bases between. This CDR3 has 14 amino acids. CDR1 SGHRS and CDR2 YFSETQ come from the germline V gene. The CDR3 coding sequence is TGCGCCAGCAGCTTGGTCGGGGAACGGGGTGAGCAGTTCTTC. Translating it yields CASSLVGERGEQFF.

J is TRBJ1-3 and V is TRBV10-3; no reliable D call. V was shortened by 0 bases and J by 4 bases, with 4 bases between the two germline ends. In germline, CDR1 is ENHRY, CDR2 SYGVKD. This CDR3 is built from 13 residues. The CDR3: CAISESSGNTIYF. In DNA, the CDR3 is TGTGCCATCAGTGAGTCAAGCGGAAACACCATATATTTT.

The chain employs TRBV6-6 and TRBJ1-5; 8 bases map to TRBD1. Germline V gives CDR1 MNHNY, CDR2 SVGAGI (reference sequence). This CDR3 comprises 15 residues. The trim removed 6 bases at V and 5 bases at J, leaving 9 bases unmatched. CDR3 DNA sequence: TGTGCCAGCAGGGACAGGGCTGGTTGGGATCAGCCCCAGCATTTT. Residues: CASRDRAGWDQPQHF.

The rearrangement links TRBV2 to TRBJ1-1; no definite D call. The CDR3 extends over 15 amino acids. With 6 bases removed from V and 1 base from J, the gap between germline ends came to 15 bases. The germline CDR1 and CDR2 sequences are SNHLY and FYNNEI. Here the CDR3 reads CASSPRAGSNTEAFF. As DNA, the CDR3 is TGTGCCAGCAGCCCCCGGGCAGGATCGAACACTGAAGCTTTCTTT.

The V and J genes are TRBV5-1 and TRBJ2-6; 11 bases are a match to TRBD1. This CDR3 has 17 amino acids. Looked up from germline, CDR1 is SGHRS and CDR2 is YFSETQ. J was trimmed by 2 bases and V by 4 bases; bases with no gene match: 5. Here the CDR3 DNA reads TGCGCCAGCAGCCCCGGACAGGGGGCTCCTGGGGCCAACGTCCTGACTTTC. It translates to CASSPGQGAPGANVLTF.

The chain carries TRBV12-5 and TRBJ2-7; D gene ambiguous. The CDR3 runs 13 residues. V lost 3 bases and J lost 6, with 12 bases in between. Germline CDR1 reads LGHNT; CDR2 reads FRNRAP. CDR3 DNA: TGTGCTAGTGGTTTAAAGAGTTCTAGCGAGCAGTACTTC. Protein product: CASGLKSSSEQYF.

CDR3 protein: CASSAGLVGYTF. The CDR3 DNA reads TGTGCCAGCTCAGCGGGGCTGGTCGGCTACACCTTC. The chain carries TRBV18 and TRBJ1-2, with D tentatively TRBD1 (5 bases). CDR1 is KGHSH and CDR2 is LQKENI in the germline V gene. The CDR3 totals 12 residues. The V end lost 5 bases, the J end lost 8 bases, and 12 bases lay between the germline ends.

Only one count was recorded for this clone. This rearrangement joins TRBV27 to TRBJ2-7, with D perhaps matching TRBD2 (6 bases). The germline V gene has CDR1 MNHEY and CDR2 SMNVEV (reference sequence). The CDR3 is 15 residues long. V shed 2 bases and J shed 2 bases, with 13 bases lying between them. CDR3: CASSLRSGRAYEQYF. The CDR3 bases are TGTGCCAGCAGTTTAAGGAGCGGGCGAGCCTACGAGCAGTACTTC.

This rearrangement joins TRBV7-3 to TRBJ2-3; D may be TRBD1 (5 bases). Germline V lookup: CDR1 SGHTA, CDR2 FQGTGA. Trimming shortened V by 4 bases and J by 4 bases, and 9 bases separated the two germline ends. This CDR3 has 13 amino acids. The CDR3 DNA reads as TGTGCCAGCAGCTCTGACAGACCAGATACGCAGTATTTT. Translated: CASSSDRPDTQYF.

The CDR3 is CASSYSMDRDSYEQYF. In nucleotides, the CDR3 is TGTGCCAGCAGTTACTCGATGGACAGAGACTCCTACGAGCAGTACTTC. V is TRBV6-5 and J is TRBJ2-7, with D possibly matching TRBD1 (6 bases). This CDR3 has 16 amino acids. The germline CDR1 and CDR2 sequences are MNHEY and SVGAGI. Trimming removed 0 bases at V and 0 bases at J, with 12 bases between.

The rearrangement links TRBV20-1 to TRBJ1-1, with D possibly matching TRBD1 (5 bases). The CDR3 extends over 11 amino acids. The germline V gene has CDR1 DFQATT and CDR2 SNEGSKA (reference sequence). The V and J ends lost 5 bases and 7 bases respectively, with 11 bases between them. The CDR3 region is CSAPSTDEAFF. The DNA of the CDR3 is TGCAGTGCTCCATCGACAGATGAAGCTTTCTTT.

This clone came up once. This chain uses TRBV6-1 with TRBJ2-2; no firm D call. With 0 bases removed from V and 5 bases from J, the gap between germline ends came to 16 bases. The CDR3 runs 17 residues. Germline V CDR1 and CDR2: MNHNS, SASEGT. The CDR3 loop is CASSEASIDSGTGELFF. The CDR3 region has the DNA TGTGCCAGCAGTGAAGCGTCAATCGACTCTGGTACCGGGGAGCTGTTTTTT.